Given below is one T cell receptor (beta chain) in context. The record originates from a study of blood T cell repertoires in COVID-19. On the study more broadly: Some COVID-19 samples were acute and others convalescent; all came from the United States, Italy and Spain. In each case, the material was cDNA or gDNA derived from T cells, B-cell-depleted T cells, or PBMCs.

The CDR3 extends over 15 amino acids. The germline gives CDR1 MNHNY, CDR2 SVGAGI (reference sequence). Trimming removed 5 bases from V and 5 bases from J; junction bases left unmatched: 9. In the original workflow: Amplification with reference gene primers provided the estimates of nucleated cell counts. Data came from immunoSEQ multiplex PCR; TCRdb stores just in-frame clones and leaves some out. That table is the source of V, J and clone size, and D and trimming were worked out from the DNA. Of fewer than 200,000 clones listed, around 82% are singletons. This receptor was taken from a woman older than 75 with acute or convalescent COVID-19. The chain couples TRBV6-6 to TRBJ2-3; 8 nucleotides line up with TRBD2. The specimen sequenced was peripheral blood. The CDR3 loop reads CASSPGEREIDTQYF. The DNA for the CDR3 is TGTGCCAGCAGTCCCGGGGAGCGGGAGATAGATACGCAGTATTTT.